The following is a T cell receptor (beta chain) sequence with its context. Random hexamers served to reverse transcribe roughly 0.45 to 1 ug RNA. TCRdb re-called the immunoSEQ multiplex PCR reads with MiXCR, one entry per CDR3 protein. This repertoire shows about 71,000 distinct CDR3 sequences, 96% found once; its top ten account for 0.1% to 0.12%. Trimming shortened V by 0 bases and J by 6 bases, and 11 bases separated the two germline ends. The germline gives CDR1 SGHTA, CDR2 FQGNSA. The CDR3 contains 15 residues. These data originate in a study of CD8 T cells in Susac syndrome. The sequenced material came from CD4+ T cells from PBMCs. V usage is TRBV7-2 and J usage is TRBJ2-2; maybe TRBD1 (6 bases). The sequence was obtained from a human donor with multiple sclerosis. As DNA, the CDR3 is TGTGCCAGCAGCTTAGCGACCACAGGGCCCGGGGAGCTGTTTTTT. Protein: CASSLATTGPGELFF.